This TCR beta chain was documented in a study of regulatory T cells in long-lasting Graves disease. V was clipped by 2 bases and J by 7 bases, with 21 bases between them. Germline loops: CDR1 KGHSH, CDR2 LQKENI. This CDR3 comprises 18 residues. Time point denoted: newly diagnosed GD, antithyroid drugs for less than 3 months. Researchers made the TCR library from RNA that was extracted from PBMCs. To make TCR beta libraries, researchers used iRepertoire HTBI primers and Arm-PCR of CDR3 regions. TCRdb re-analysed the multiplex PCR reads in MiXCR, keeping a single row per CDR3 protein. The data contain 390,000 or so distinct CDR3 sequences, 10% to 15% of them singletons. This clonotype was seen repeatedly, ten times or more. These data also formed part of another study, on T cells in Graves' hyperthyroidism and ophthalmopathy.

Sequencing was performed on peripheral blood mononuclear cells (PBMCs), taken at new diagnosis, from a patient treated with antithyroid drugs. The rearrangement joins TRBV18 to TRBJ1-6; D may be TRBD1 (5 bases). The origin of this receptor is a woman aged 18 to 35 with Graves disease. The chain's CDR3 is CASSPTVSRGTGNSPLHF. CDR3 bases: TGTGCCAGCTCACCAACTGTTTCGCGCGGGACGGGGAATTCACCCCTCCACTTT. The full variable domain, with the rest looked up from reference TRBV18 and TRBJ1-6, is NAGVMQNPRHLVRRRGQEARLRCSPMKGHSHVYWYRQLPEEGLKFMVYLQKENIIDESGMPKERFSAEFPKEGPSILRIQQVVRGDSAAYFCASSPTVSRGTGNSPLHFGNGTRLTVT.